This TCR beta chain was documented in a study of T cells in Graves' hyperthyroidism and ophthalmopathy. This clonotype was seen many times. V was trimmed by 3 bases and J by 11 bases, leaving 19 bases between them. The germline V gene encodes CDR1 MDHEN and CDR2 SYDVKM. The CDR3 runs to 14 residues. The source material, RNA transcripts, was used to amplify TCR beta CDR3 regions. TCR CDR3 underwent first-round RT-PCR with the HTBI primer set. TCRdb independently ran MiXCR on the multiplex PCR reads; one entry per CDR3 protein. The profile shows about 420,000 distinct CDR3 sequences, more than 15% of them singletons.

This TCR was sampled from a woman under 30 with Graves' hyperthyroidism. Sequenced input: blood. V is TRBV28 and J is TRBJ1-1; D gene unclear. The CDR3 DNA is TGTGCCAGCAGTTTTAGTACGGAGAAAGCCAGGGCTTTCTTT. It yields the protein CASSFSTEKARAFF.